This TCR beta chain was found in a study of regulatory T cells in long-lasting Graves disease. For the study at large: Antithyroid drug exposure in newly diagnosed Graves' patients had lasted under 3 months. The study, taken as a whole, reports: Patients whose Graves' disease persisted exhibited lower TCR diversity than those newly diagnosed.

This clonotype was seen at least ten times. Antigen: not known. Time point of the sample: newly diagnosed GD, antithyroid drugs for less than 3 months. RNA isolated from PBMCs was used to make the TCR library. The collection involved drawing about 8.2 milliliters of peripheral blood into EDTA tubes. The CDR3 sequence is 14 residues long. CDR1 is LGHDT and CDR2 is YNNKEL in the germline V gene (reference sequence). V was trimmed by 7 bases and J by 3 bases, leaving 12 bases between them. Libraries of TCR beta came from iRepertoire HTBI primers plus Arm-PCR of CDR3 regions. In the authors' workflow: Samples jointly harbored 62 TRBV and over 13 TRBJ segments. TCRdb re-derived calls from the multiplex PCR reads in MiXCR, one entry per CDR3 protein. The V and J calls and clone size come from TCRdb's table, not from the authors' own analysis. The data show approximately 400,000 distinct CDR3 sequences, about 16% seen once.

The gene calls are TRBV3-1 and TRBJ2-2; possibly TRBD1 for D (6 bases). The clonotype comes from a female donor with Graves disease. The sample consisted of peripheral blood mononuclear cells (PBMCs), taken at new diagnosis, from a patient treated with antithyroid drugs. In nucleotides, the CDR3 is TGTGCCAGCATCGGACAGACCGACACCGGGGAGCTGTTTTTT. It codes for CASIGQTDTGELFF.